Presented here are 24 T cell receptor beta chains from one specimen sequenced in a study of response to subunit inactivated influenza vaccine. Via MiXCR, TCRdb re-called the RT-PCR reads, giving one row per CDR3 protein. The sample records some 800,000 distinct CDR3 sequences, over 20% being singletons. This sample comprised PBMCs from blood, obtained roughly 5 days after vaccination. Receptors originate from a man aged 50 or older who received an inactivated influenza vaccine.

This chain connects TRBV6-2 or TRBV6-3 to TRBJ2-3; TRBD2 matches 9 bases. J was trimmed by 2 bases and V by 2 bases; bases with no gene match: 5. The CDR3 has 16 amino acids. CDR1 MNHEY and CDR2 SVGEGT come from the germline V gene. The CDR3 sequence is CASSYVPGLATDTQYF. Written as DNA, the CDR3 is TGTGCCAGCAGTTACGTACCGGGACTAGCCACAGATACGCAGTATTTT.

This chain connects TRBV12-3 or TRBV12-4 to TRBJ2-1; 8 bases line up with TRBD2. V lost 3 bases to trimming and J lost 7 bases; unmatched junction nucleotides: 8. CDR3 length equals 15 residues. The CDR3 loop is CASSFAAGVSNEQFF. The CDR3 DNA sequence: TGTGCCAGCAGTTTTGCAGCGGGAGTTTCAAATGAGCAGTTCTTC.

This chain connects TRBV5-1 to TRBJ2-1; D possibly corresponds to TRBD2 (5 bases). The germline V and J ends were trimmed by 0 bases and 5 bases, with 9 bases remaining between them. CDR3 length equals 14 residues. Germline values: CDR1 SGHRS, CDR2 YFSETQ. The CDR3 sequence is CASSLGGENNEQFF. In DNA form, the CDR3 reads TGCGCCAGCAGCTTGGGGGGAGAGAACAATGAGCAGTTCTTC.

The chain is built from TRBV9 and TRBJ2-2; the D gene is possibly TRBD2 (6 bases). The CDR3 loop spans 16 amino acids. Germline lookup yields CDR1 SGDLS and CDR2 YYNGEE. V dropped 0 bases and J dropped 6 bases, with 15 bases sitting between them. CDR3 region: CASSVGTDYTAGELFF. The DNA for the CDR3 is TGTGCCAGCAGCGTAGGGACGGACTACACCGCCGGGGAGCTGTTTTTT.

The sample holds many counts of this clonotype. CDR3 sequence reads: CASSLSSGTIGEQYF. The CDR3 DNA follows: TGCGCCAGCAGCTTGTCTAGCGGGACGATCGGCGAGCAGTACTTC. This chain joins TRBV5-1 and TRBJ2-7; 9 bases agree with TRBD2. Germline lookup yields CDR1 SGHRS and CDR2 YFSETQ. The V gene end was trimmed by 1 base and the J gene end by 6 bases; junction bases not matched to a gene: 8. The CDR3 spans 15 residues. The whole variable domain, remainder taken from reference TRBV5-1 and TRBJ2-7, is KAGVTQTPRYLIKTRGQQVTLSCSPISGHRSVSWYQQTPGQGLQFLFEYFSETQRNKGNFPGRFSGRQFSNSRSEMNVSTLELGDSALYLCASSLSSGTIGEQYFGPGTRLTVT.

The table lists this clonotype with a few counts. The rearrangement joins TRBV3-1 to TRBJ2-1, with D possibly being TRBD1 or TRBD2 (5 bases each). This CDR3 comprises 14 residues. V shed 1 base and J shed 6 bases, with 10 bases lying between them. Looked up from germline, CDR1 is LGHDT and CDR2 is YNNKEL (reference sequence). CDR3 bases: TGTGCCAGCAGCCAAGGGGGGATTCTCAATGAGCAGTTCTTC. Translating it yields CASSQGGILNEQFF.

The gene calls are TRBV20-1 and TRBJ2-7, with 10 bases matching TRBD2. The CDR3 is made up of 15 amino acids. In germline, CDR1 is DFQATT, CDR2 SNEGSKA (reference sequence). J lost 2 bases, V lost 6 bases, and 10 bases had no gene match. CDR3 DNA: TGCAGTGCGGAAATAGCGGGGGGCCTACCCTACGAGCAGTACTTC. This gives the protein CSAEIAGGLPYEQYF.

This clonotype showed up just a few times. The CDR3 bases are TGCAGCGCCCGGGATTTGAACACCGGGGAGCTGTTTTTT. This codes for CSARDLNTGELFF. V gene TRBV29-1 combines with J gene TRBJ2-2, with D perhaps TRBD2 (5 bases). Trimming stripped 7 bases from V and 1 base from J, with 10 bases between. This CDR3 is 13 amino acids long. Germline V CDR1 and CDR2: SQVTM, ANQGSEA.

This chain joins TRBV20-1 and TRBJ1-1; TRBD1 might be the D (6 bases). The CDR3 length is 13 residues. V was clipped by 6 bases and J by 4 bases, with 15 bases between them. CDR1 and CDR2 (germline): DFQATT, SNEGSKA (reference sequence). CDR3: CSAKGGGSTEAFF. The CDR3 DNA follows: TGCAGTGCAAAGGGGGGGGGATCCACTGAAGCTTTCTTT.

This clonotype was detected a few times. V is TRBV6-5 and J is TRBJ1-2, with D possibly TRBD1 on 5 matching bases. Trimming pared 0 bases from V and 6 bases from J, leaving 14 bases between. This CDR3 is built from 15 residues. The germline CDR1 and CDR2 sequences are MNHEY and SVGAGI. The CDR3 DNA sequence: TGTGCCAGCAGTTACTCCCTTGCAGGGCTCGATGGCTACACCTTC. Translation gives CASSYSLAGLDGYTF.

The J gene is TRBJ2-1, the V gene TRBV10-1, with 9 bases fitting TRBD2. Germline CDR1 is WNHNN and CDR2 is SYGVQD (reference sequence). This CDR3 is 14 amino acids long. J lost 12 bases, V lost 4 bases, and 10 bases had no gene match. CDR3 DNA sequence: TGCGCCAGCAGTGCGGCGGGAGGGGGCTCAAGGCAGTTCTTC. Its protein is CASSAAGGGSRQFF.

The chain combines TRBV7-9 with TRBJ1-6; perhaps TRBD1 as D (5 bases). V was pared by 5 bases and J by 3 bases, with 14 bases between. CDR3 length: 16 amino acids. Per germline, CDR1 SEHNR and CDR2 FQNEAQ (reference sequence). The CDR3 nucleotides read TGTGCCAGCAGCCGTTACCGGGACCACTATAATTCACCCCTCCACTTT. Its protein product is CASSRYRDHYNSPLHF.

This clonotype was detected a few times. V gene TRBV5-1 combines with J gene TRBJ2-7; 7 bases are a match to TRBD1. The CDR3 contains 14 residues. The V gene end was trimmed by 4 bases and the J gene end by 1 base; junction bases not matched to a gene: 5. Germline V gene data show CDR1 as SGHRS and CDR2 as YFSETQ. The CDR3 region has the DNA TGCGCCAGCAGCCAATCAGGGGGTTCCTACGAGCAGTACTTC. It encodes CASSQSGGSYEQYF.

This sequence joins TRBV5-1 and TRBJ2-1; no clear D. The CDR3 has 11 amino acids. Trimming took off 0 bases at V and 13 bases at J, with 8 bases between the two ends. Per germline, CDR1 SGHRS and CDR2 YFSETQ. CDR3 amino acids: CASSLGRTQFF. As DNA, the CDR3 is TGCGCCAGCAGCTTGGGTCGGACCCAGTTCTTC.

This clonotype was detected only a few times. The CDR3 coding sequence is TGCGCCAGCAGCCAAGGTGGAGGCAGAACTAACTATGGCTACACCTTC. Translated: CASSQGGGRTNYGYTF. The chain couples TRBV4-3 to TRBJ1-2; D remains ambiguous. The CDR3 runs 16 residues. Per the germline V gene, CDR1 is LGHNA and CDR2 is YSLEER. Trimming pared 1 base from V and 0 bases from J, leaving 12 bases between.

A few counts support this clonotype. V is TRBV7-3 and J is TRBJ2-1; 10 nucleotides line up with TRBD2. The germline V gene has CDR1 SGHTA and CDR2 FQGTGA. Losses at the gene ends were 1 base for V and 4 bases for J; bases not matched to a gene: 7. This CDR3 is built from 17 residues. The CDR3 nucleotides read TGTGCCAGCAGCTTAAGTGGCAGCGGGAGGGCTTACAATGAGCAGTTCTTC. It is translated as CASSLSGSGRAYNEQFF.

The chain has TRBV12-3 or TRBV12-4 and TRBJ1-2; no definite D call. The CDR3 has 13 amino acids. Trimming pared 7 bases from V and 4 bases from J, leaving 13 bases between. CDR3 nucleotides: TGTGCCAGCACCCTAGAAGGGTTCTATGGCTACACCTTC. Its translation: CASTLEGFYGYTF.

The V gene is TRBV24-1, the J gene TRBJ2-3, with TRBD1 matching over 8 bases. There are 15 residues in the CDR3. With 4 bases clipped from V and 3 bases from J, the junction kept 5 bases outside the gene matches. Germline-derived CDR1 and CDR2 are KGHDR and SFDVKD. In nucleotides, the CDR3 is TGTGCCACCAGTGACCGAGGACAGGGTACAGATACGCAGTATTTT. Translated, it gives CATSDRGQGTDTQYF.

This clonotype was found a few times. This sequence joins TRBV4-2 and TRBJ2-7; a possible D gene is TRBD2 (7 bases). CDR3 length: 15 amino acids. Germline V gene data show CDR1 as LGHNA and CDR2 as YNFKEQ. Trimming left V 2 bases short and J 5 bases short, with 16 bases between. CDR3 nucleotide sequence: TGTGCCAGCAGCCAATGGGGGGGCGCTTCCCACGAGCAGTACTTC. Amino acids: CASSQWGGASHEQYF.

V gene TRBV7-6 combines with J gene TRBJ2-1; 9 positions agree with TRBD2. The germline V gene encodes CDR1 SGHVS and CDR2 FNYEAQ. The CDR3 sequence is 17 residues long. The V gene end was trimmed by 3 bases and the J gene end by 9 bases; junction bases not matched to a gene: 15. CDR3 DNA: TGTGCCAGCAGCTTTAGTAGCCTAGGCGGGGGGGCTCGTGAGCAGTTCTTC. It yields the protein CASSFSSLGGGAREQFF. Looking up the rest from reference TRBV7-6 and TRBJ2-1 gives the full variable domain: GAGVSQSPRYKVTKRGQDVALRCDPISGHVSLYWYRQALGQGPEFLTYFNYEAQQDKSGLPNDRFSAERPEGSISTLTIQRTEQRDSAMYRCASSFSSLGGGAREQFFGPGTRLTVL.

The V call is TRBV6-2 or TRBV6-3, the J call TRBJ2-7; D is ambiguous. V lost 2 bases to trimming and J lost 6 bases, with 11 bases between them. The CDR3 extends over 13 amino acids. Germline-derived CDR1 and CDR2 are MNHEY and SVGEGT. CDR3 loop: CASSYLSPLEQYF. The DNA of the CDR3 is TGTGCCAGCAGTTACCTCAGCCCTCTCGAGCAGTACTTC.

The rearrangement links TRBV20-1 to TRBJ1-6; no firm D call. V was pared by 2 bases and J by 9 bases, with 5 bases between. Germline CDR1 and CDR2: DFQATT and SNEGSKA (reference sequence). The CDR3 sequence is 11 residues long. The CDR3 reads CSARNGSPLHF. Here the CDR3 DNA reads TGCAGTGCTAGAAACGGTTCACCCCTCCACTTT.

This clonotype has more than one count but fewer than ten. The chain employs TRBV6-2 or TRBV6-3 and TRBJ1-5; no clear D gene. This CDR3 has 13 residues. CDR1 and CDR2 (germline): MNHEY, SVGEGT. The ends were cut back, 7 bases at V and 2 bases at J, with 9 bases in the middle. The CDR3 is CASTDGGNQPQHF. CDR3 DNA sequence: TGTGCCAGCACCGACGGGGGCAATCAGCCCCAGCATTTT.

The chain links TRBV6-2 or TRBV6-3 to TRBJ1-1; TRBD1 matches at 7 bases. Germline CDR1 and CDR2: MNHEY and SVGEGT. The CDR3 length is 14 residues. V dropped 4 bases and J dropped 4; count of bases not matched to a gene: 6. The DNA for the CDR3 is TGTGCCAGCAGTTCAAACAGGGGAGTCACTGAAGCTTTCTTT. As protein: CASSSNRGVTEAFF.